Listed here are 31 T cell receptor beta chains from one sample, sequenced in a study of T cell responses to AZD1222 COVID-19 vaccine. Measured with immunoSEQ multiplex PCR; TCRdb has only the in-frame clones, and not every one. The sample contains under 150,000 clones, 80% to 95% of which appear only once. The sample consisted of peripheral blood, taken on day 0 of AZD1222 vaccination. The source of these receptors is an adult in good health.

V usage is TRBV14 and J usage is TRBJ1-4; the D gene is possibly TRBD1 (6 bases). CDR3 length equals 15 residues. Trimming cost V 1 base and J 8 bases, with 14 bases left between them. CDR1 SGHDN and CDR2 FVKESK come from the germline V gene. The CDR3 loop reads CASSQVSGVTEKLFF. As DNA, the CDR3 is TGTGCCAGCAGCCAAGTATCAGGGGTGACCGAAAAACTGTTTTTT.

In its sample, this clone was seen once. This chain joins TRBV28 and TRBJ2-1; TRBD2 is a possible D gene (6 bases). Trimming stripped 4 bases from V and 8 bases from J, with 12 bases between. The CDR3 covers 13 residues. Germline V CDR1 and CDR2: MDHEN, SYDVKM. CDR3: CASSSGRWDEQFF. The CDR3 nucleotides are TGTGCCAGCAGTTCCGGGAGATGGGATGAGCAGTTCTTC. Filled out from reference TRBV28 and TRBJ2-1, the complete variable domain reads DVKVTQSSRYLVKRTGEKVFLECVQDMDHENMFWYRQDPGLGLRLIYFSYDVKMKEKGDIPEGYSVSREKKERFSLILESASTNQTSMYLCASSSGRWDEQFFGPGTRLTVL.

This sequence joins TRBV7-2 and TRBJ2-5, with D possibly being TRBD1 (7 bases). The CDR3 covers 13 residues. The V gene lost 8 bases and the J gene lost 5 bases, with 15 bases spanning the gap. Per the germline V gene, CDR1 is SGHTA and CDR2 is FQGNSA. The CDR3 DNA is TGTGCCAGCTCCAGGGGGGTTGAGGAGACCCAGTACTTC. Its translation is CASSRGVEETQYF. The full variable domain, with the rest looked up from reference TRBV7-2 and TRBJ2-5, is GAGVSQSPSNKVTEKGKDVELRCDPISGHTALYWYRQSLGQGLEFLIYFQGNSAPDKSGLPSDRFSAERTGGSVSTLTIQRTQQEDSAVYLCASSRGVEETQYFGPGTRLLVL.

The V gene is TRBV24-1, the J gene TRBJ2-3; possibly TRBD1 for D (6 bases). V was cut by 4 bases and J by 6 bases, with 16 bases left in between. The CDR3 contains 15 residues. In germline, CDR1 is KGHDR, CDR2 SFDVKD. The CDR3 DNA reads TGTGCCACCAGTGAGACAGGACGCTTTTTCGATACGCAGTATTTT. Translating it yields CATSETGRFFDTQYF.

This clone was detected only a few times. The rearrangement uses TRBV7-9 and TRBJ1-2, with D uncertain. Germline CDR1 SEHNR, CDR2 FQNEAQ (reference sequence). Trimming stripped 0 bases from V and 8 bases from J, with 13 bases between. The CDR3 has 14 amino acids. The CDR3 spells CASSLALPSGGYTF. The CDR3 nucleotides read TGTGCCAGCAGCTTAGCGCTGCCGTCGGGCGGCTACACCTTC. Supplemented by reference TRBV7-9 and TRBJ1-2, the full variable domain reads DTGVSQNPRHKITKRGQNVTFRCDPISEHNRLYWYRQTLGQGPEFLTYFQNEAQLEKSRLLSDRFSAERPKGSFSTLEIQRTEQGDSAMYLCASSLALPSGGYTFGSGTRLTVV.

The chain employs TRBV25-1 and TRBJ1-5; 7 nucleotides line up with TRBD1. Trimming cost V 8 bases and J 7 bases; bases outside gene matches: 8. From germline, CDR1 is MGHDK and CDR2 SYGVNS. CDR3 length equals 13 residues. In nucleotides, the CDR3 is TGTGCCAGCTCTGACAGGGTGGGACAGCCCCAGCATTTT. Its translation: CASSDRVGQPQHF. The full variable domain, with the rest looked up from reference TRBV25-1 and TRBJ1-5, is EADIYQTPRYLVIGTGKKITLECSQTMGHDKMYWYQQDPGMELHLIHYSYGVNSTEKGDLSSESTVSRIRTEHFPLTLESARPSHTSQYLCASSDRVGQPQHFGDGTRLSIL.

CDR3 in DNA: TGTGCCAGCAGCCAGAGAGATGGAGAAAACATTCAGTACTTC. Its protein is CASSQRDGENIQYF. The rearrangement links TRBV11-3 to TRBJ2-4; D is unclear. In germline, CDR1 is SGHNT, CDR2 YENEEA. Trimming stripped 5 bases from V and 5 bases from J, with 13 bases between. The CDR3 is 14 residues long. Supplemented by reference TRBV11-3 and TRBJ2-4, the full variable domain reads EAGVVQSPRYKIIEKKQPVAFWCNPISGHNTLYWYLQNLGQGPELLIRYENEEAVDDSQLPKDRFSAERLKGVDSTLKIQPAELGDSAVYLCASSQRDGENIQYFGAGTRLSVL.

The chain couples TRBV5-8 to TRBJ1-4; tentatively, D is TRBD1 (5 bases). The germline gives CDR1 SGHTS, CDR2 YDEGEE. This CDR3 is 16 amino acids long. The V end lost 2 bases, the J end lost 0 bases, and 11 bases lay between the germline ends. Written as DNA, the CDR3 is TGTGCCAGCAGCTTCTCTGCGACAGCAACTAATGAAAAACTGTTTTTT. This translates into CASSFSATATNEKLFF.

The chain couples TRBV6-5 to TRBJ1-2; TRBD1 might be the D (6 bases). With 3 bases removed from V and 8 bases from J, the gap between germline ends came to 16 bases. Germline lookup yields CDR1 MNHEY and CDR2 SVGAGI. The CDR3 has 14 amino acids. CDR3 nucleotide sequence: TGTGCCAGCAGTTATATGGACAGCCTGGAGGGCTACACCTTC. Its protein product is CASSYMDSLEGYTF.

This clone was seen once. The chain employs TRBV7-9 and TRBJ2-2, with unresolved D. The CDR3 totals 13 residues. V lost 3 bases to trimming and J lost 4 bases, with 6 bases between them. Germline V gives CDR1 SEHNR, CDR2 FQNEAQ (reference sequence). CDR3 amino acids: CASSFDATGELFF. The CDR3 coding sequence is TGTGCCAGCAGCTTTGACGCCACCGGGGAGCTGTTTTTT.

This clone was observed a single time. CDR3 bases: TGTGCCAGCAGCTTTCCGGGACAGCAAACAACTAACTATGGCTACACCTTC. Amino acid sequence: CASSFPGQQTTNYGYTF. The chain recombines TRBV11-2 with TRBJ1-2, with 7 bases matching TRBD1. The V segment lost 3 bases and the J segment 0 bases; nucleotides outside the gene matches: 10. CDR3 size: 17 residues. Germline CDR1 and CDR2: SGHAT and FQNNGV. Using reference TRBV11-2 and TRBJ1-2 for the parts outside the CDR3, the full variable domain is EAGVAQSPRYKIIEKRQSVAFWCNPISGHATLYWYQQILGQGPKLLIQFQNNGVVDDSQLPKDRFSAERLKGVDSTLKIQPAKLEDSAVYLCASSFPGQQTTNYGYTFGSGTRLTVV.

This sequence joins TRBV30 and TRBJ1-1; D possibly corresponds to TRBD1 (6 bases). V was cut by 2 bases and J by 3 bases, with 13 bases left in between. This CDR3 spans 14 amino acids. Germline lookup yields CDR1 GTSNPN and CDR2 SVGIG (reference sequence). The CDR3 is CAWSISRTDTEAFF. The CDR3 bases are TGTGCCTGGAGTATATCTCGGACAGACACTGAAGCTTTCTTT.

The rearrangement joins TRBV7-6 to TRBJ2-7; TRBD1 agrees at 7 bases. The V segment lost 5 bases and the J segment 1 base; nucleotides outside the gene matches: 2. CDR1 is SGHVS, CDR2 FNYEAQ, per germline. The CDR3 runs 13 residues. As DNA, the CDR3 is TGTGCCAGCAGCCCGGGACAGTCCTACGAGCAGTACTTC. Translation: CASSPGQSYEQYF.

The chain joins TRBV29-1 to TRBJ2-2; maybe TRBD2 (5 bases). V gave up 0 bases and J gave up 5 bases, with 10 bases separating them. Germline V CDR1 and CDR2: SQVTM, ANQGSEA. The CDR3 runs to 14 residues. CDR3 nucleotide sequence: TGCAGCGTTGAAGATCCCACGGGGACCGGGGAGCTGTTTTTT. It yields the protein CSVEDPTGTGELFF.

The chain is built from TRBV3-1 (or the pseudogene TRBV3-2) and TRBJ1-1; D ambiguous. V lost 1 base, J lost 2 bases, and 8 bases lay in between. Per the germline V gene, CDR1 is LGHDT and CDR2 is YNNKEL (reference sequence). The CDR3 runs to 14 residues. This CDR3 reads CASSQAGSNTEAFF. The CDR3 nucleotides are TGTGCCAGCAGCCAAGCCGGATCTAACACTGAAGCTTTCTTT.

The J gene is TRBJ1-2, the V gene TRBV19, with 7 bases fitting TRBD1. With 9 bases clipped from V and 2 bases from J, the junction kept 15 bases outside the gene matches. This CDR3 has 16 residues. Germline V gives CDR1 LNHDA, CDR2 SQIVND (reference sequence). CDR3 amino acids: CASKLTLTGINYGYTF. CDR3 DNA sequence: TGTGCCAGCAAACTCACGCTGACAGGGATCAACTATGGCTACACCTTC.

This chain joins TRBV6-5 and TRBJ2-4, with TRBD1 matching 9 bases. CDR1 is MNHEY and CDR2 is SVGAGI in the germline V gene. The CDR3 is made up of 15 amino acids. V lost 6 bases, J lost 9 bases, and 12 bases stayed unmatched. CDR3 sequence: CASSTGTGTFAIQYF. Written as DNA, the CDR3 is TGTGCCAGCAGCACCGGGACAGGGACATTTGCCATTCAGTACTTC.

CDR3 loop: CASPGTGNTIYF. CDR3 nucleotide sequence: TGTGCCAGCCCGGGAACTGGAAACACCATATATTTT. The chain joins TRBV2 to TRBJ1-3; no clear D. The V gene lost 8 bases and the J gene lost 2 bases, with 7 bases spanning the gap. Germline V gene lookup returns CDR1 SNHLY and CDR2 FYNNEI. The CDR3 loop spans 12 amino acids.

The J gene is TRBJ1-5, the V gene TRBV9; D might be TRBD1 (5 bases). This CDR3 comprises 15 residues. V lost 0 bases and J 7 bases, leaving 14 bases between the germline ends. Germline CDR1 is SGDLS and CDR2 is YYNGEE. The CDR3 loop reads CASSVAPGGGQPQHF. CDR3 nucleotide sequence: TGTGCCAGCAGCGTAGCCCCCGGGGGTGGGCAGCCCCAGCATTTT.

This clone has just one count. The chain carries TRBV24-1 and TRBJ2-1; 7 bases align to TRBD1. Germline V CDR1 and CDR2: KGHDR, SFDVKD. There are 16 residues in the CDR3. V lost 4 bases and J lost 4; bases outside the gene matches: 9. The CDR3, as DNA: TGTGCCACCAGTGACCCACAGGGCAGGGGGTACAATGAGCAGTTCTTC. Amino acid sequence: CATSDPQGRGYNEQFF.

This clone was seen a single time. The rearrangement uses TRBV30 and TRBJ1-4; D not resolved. Germline loops: CDR1 GTSNPN, CDR2 SVGIG (reference sequence). Deletions cut 3 bases from V and 7 bases from J, with 12 bases between. The CDR3 is 13 amino acids. The CDR3 sequence is CAWSPSGFEKLFF. The CDR3 DNA reads as TGTGCCTGGAGCCCGAGTGGGTTTGAAAAACTGTTTTTT.

The chain is built from TRBV2 and TRBJ2-2; no reliable D call. Germline V gives CDR1 SNHLY, CDR2 FYNNEI. V lost 7 bases and J 5 bases, leaving 17 bases between the germline ends. The CDR3 extends over 15 amino acids. The CDR3 spells CASTTPEHRTGELFF. The CDR3 nucleotides read TGTGCCAGCACCACACCTGAACATCGGACCGGGGAGCTGTTTTTT.

The CDR3 protein is CASSAMSLASTDTQYF. The CDR3 nucleotides are TGTGCCAGCAGTGCGATGTCTTTAGCTAGCACAGATACGCAGTATTTT. V usage is TRBV2 and J usage is TRBJ2-3; no reliable D call. CDR3 size: 16 residues. V was shortened by 4 bases and J by 0 bases, with 14 bases between the two germline ends. Germline V gives CDR1 SNHLY, CDR2 FYNNEI.

This chain connects TRBV5-1 to TRBJ1-3; D gene ambiguous. The V gene lost 3 bases and the J gene lost 0 bases, with 13 bases spanning the gap. This CDR3 is built from 16 residues. Germline-derived CDR1 and CDR2 are SGHRS and YFSETQ. In nucleotides, the CDR3 is TGCGCCAGCAGCTCCGGGATTGAGGTCTCTGGAAACACCATATATTTT. It specifies CASSSGIEVSGNTIYF.

The chain recombines TRBV30 with TRBJ2-5; 8 bases agree with TRBD1. Germline lookup yields CDR1 GTSNPN and CDR2 SVGIG (reference sequence). J lost 5 bases, V lost 0 bases, and 8 bases had no gene match. The CDR3 spans 15 residues. The DNA for the CDR3 is TGTGCCTGGAGTGTAGGGGCAGGGGGCGGGGAGACCCAGTACTTC. Translating gives CAWSVGAGGGETQYF.

Worth noting for this clone: An end of the junction differs from the germline gene, which may be a read error. This chain joins TRBV3-1 (or the pseudogene TRBV3-2) and TRBJ1-1; tentatively, D is TRBD1 (5 bases). Germline V gives CDR1 LGHDT, CDR2 YNNKEL (reference sequence). CDR3 length: 14 amino acids. The CDR3 spells CASTQRGMNTEAFF. CDR3 sequence (DNA): TGTGCCAGCACCCAAAGGGGCATGAACACTGAAGCTTTCTTT.

This chain connects TRBV18 to TRBJ1-3; D is unresolved. The germline CDR1 and CDR2 sequences are KGHSH and LQKENI. CDR3 length equals 15 residues. Trimming left V 3 bases short and J 0 bases short, with 9 bases between. The CDR3 DNA is TGTGCCAGCTCACCTGACATCTTCTCTGGAAACACCATATATTTT. The encoded protein is CASSPDIFSGNTIYF.

The J gene is TRBJ1-5, the V gene TRBV5-8, with D possibly TRBD1 on 6 matching bases. The CDR3 length is 14 residues. With 4 bases removed from V and 6 bases from J, the gap between germline ends came to 14 bases. Germline-derived CDR1 and CDR2 are SGHTS and YDEGEE. CDR3 nucleotides: TGTGCCAGCAGCCCGGGACAAGAAGGTCAGCCCCAGCATTTT. Its translation: CASSPGQEGQPQHF. Variable domain in full (rest from reference TRBV5-8 and TRBJ1-5): EAGVTQSPTHLIKTRGQQATLRCSPISGHTSVYWYQQALGLGLQFLLWYDEGEERNRGNFPPRFSGRQFPNYSSELNVNALELEDSALYLCASSPGQEGQPQHFGDGTRLSIL.

This chain connects TRBV4-2 to TRBJ2-2; 7 bases line up with TRBD1. V lost 5 bases, J lost 2 bases, and 8 bases stayed unmatched. CDR1 LGHNA and CDR2 YNFKEQ come from the germline V gene. This CDR3 has 16 amino acids. For the CDR3, the DNA is TGTGCCAGCAGCTACTCCGGGACAGATAACACCGGGGAGCTGTTTTTT. Protein: CASSYSGTDNTGELFF.

The V and J genes are TRBV19 and TRBJ1-1, with D possibly matching TRBD1 (6 bases). Germline values: CDR1 LNHDA, CDR2 SQIVND (reference sequence). V lost 9 bases, J lost 0 bases, and 8 bases lay in between. This CDR3 is built from 12 residues. The CDR3 reads CASRGMNTEAFF. CDR3 coding DNA: TGTGCCAGCAGGGGCATGAACACTGAAGCTTTCTTT.

CDR3 sequence reads: CASSSRTGGAFF. The CDR3 DNA reads TGTGCCAGCAGTTCCCGGACAGGGGGAGCTTTCTTT. The rearrangement joins TRBV28 to TRBJ1-1; 10 bases line up with TRBD1. V dropped 4 bases and J dropped 10; count of bases not matched to a gene: 3. The CDR3 has 12 residues. Germline assignment: CDR1 MDHEN and CDR2 SYDVKM.